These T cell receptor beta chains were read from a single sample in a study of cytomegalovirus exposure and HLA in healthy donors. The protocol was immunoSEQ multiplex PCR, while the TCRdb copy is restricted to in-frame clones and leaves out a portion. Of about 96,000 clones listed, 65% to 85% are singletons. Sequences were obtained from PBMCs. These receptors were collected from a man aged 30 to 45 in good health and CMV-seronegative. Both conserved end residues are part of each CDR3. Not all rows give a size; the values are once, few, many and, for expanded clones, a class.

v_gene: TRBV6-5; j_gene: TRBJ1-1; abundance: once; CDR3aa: CASIHRQGVRPEAFF
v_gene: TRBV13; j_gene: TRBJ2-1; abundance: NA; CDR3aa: CASKRSGNEQFF
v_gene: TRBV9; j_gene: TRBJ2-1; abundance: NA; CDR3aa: CASRDIRGGISYNEQFF
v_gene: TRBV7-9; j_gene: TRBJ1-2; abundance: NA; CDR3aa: CASSPRQGWYGYTF
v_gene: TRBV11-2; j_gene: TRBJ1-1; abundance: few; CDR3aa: CASSRRRGSNTEAFF
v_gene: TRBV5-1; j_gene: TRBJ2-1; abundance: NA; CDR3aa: CASSLPGVDNEQFF
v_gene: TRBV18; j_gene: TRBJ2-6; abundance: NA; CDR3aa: CASSPPRDSGANVLTF
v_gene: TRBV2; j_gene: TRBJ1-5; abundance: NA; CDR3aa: CASTFDSNQPQHF
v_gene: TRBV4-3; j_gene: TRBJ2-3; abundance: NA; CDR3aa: CASSQDLAGGPDTQYF
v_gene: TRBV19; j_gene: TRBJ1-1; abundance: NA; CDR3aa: CASSMKGTVKMNTEAFF
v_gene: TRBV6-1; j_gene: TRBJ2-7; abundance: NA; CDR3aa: CASSERVWGEAYEQYF
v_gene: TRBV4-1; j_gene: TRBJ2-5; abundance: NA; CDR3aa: CASSQALGQGAKTQYF
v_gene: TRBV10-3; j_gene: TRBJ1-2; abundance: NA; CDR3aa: CAISDSVTTGHYGYTF
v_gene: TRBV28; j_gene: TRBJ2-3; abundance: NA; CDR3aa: CASISQRGLAGTLDTQYF
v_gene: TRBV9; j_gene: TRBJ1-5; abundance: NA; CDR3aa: CASSVGEGAIEPQHF
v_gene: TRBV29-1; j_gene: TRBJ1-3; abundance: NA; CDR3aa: CSVETGTSSGNTIYF
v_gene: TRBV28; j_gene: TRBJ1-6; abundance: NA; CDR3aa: CASSSTRGNSPLHF
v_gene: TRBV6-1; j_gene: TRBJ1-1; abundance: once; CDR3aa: CASSEARQANTEAFF
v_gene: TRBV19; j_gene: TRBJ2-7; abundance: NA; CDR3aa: CASSPSRLYEQYF
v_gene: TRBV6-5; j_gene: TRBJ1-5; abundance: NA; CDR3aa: CASSQTGNQPQHF
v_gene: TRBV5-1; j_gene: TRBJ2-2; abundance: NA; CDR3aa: CASSGQGASNTGELFF
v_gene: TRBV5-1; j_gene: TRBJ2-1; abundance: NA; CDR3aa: CASSSVSGGVTNEQFF
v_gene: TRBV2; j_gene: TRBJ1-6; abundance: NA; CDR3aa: CASSGETRSDSPLHF
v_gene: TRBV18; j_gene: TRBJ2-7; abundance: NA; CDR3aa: CASSSTGSDEQYF
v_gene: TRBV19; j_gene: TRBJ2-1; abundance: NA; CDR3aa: CASSPDGTGGRDEQFF
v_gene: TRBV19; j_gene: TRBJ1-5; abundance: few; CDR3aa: CASSIGQGFQPQHF
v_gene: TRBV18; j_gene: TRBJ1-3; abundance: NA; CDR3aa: CASSPQGITGNTIYF